The T cell receptor (beta chain) described here comes from a study of blood T cells in healthy people across ages. Findings of the study overall: Per million T cells, TCR beta diversity dropped about linearly as age rose.

Primers used in a second PCR of about 7 to 12 cycles were a sample-barcoded 5' primer and a J-beta primer mix. In TCRdb, the 5' RACE reads were re-called with MiXCR into one record per CDR3 protein. Of about 1.4 million distinct CDR3 sequences listed, approximately 59% are singletons. Germline V gives CDR1 SGDLS, CDR2 YYNGEE. The CDR3 runs 13 residues. The sample, around 10 milliliters of peripheral blood, was drawn from each donor. No fewer than 6 million PBMCs went into each sample. With regard to this clonotype: What it binds is not known. One end of the junction varies from germline; a read error may be responsible.

The rearrangement uses TRBV9 and TRBJ2-7; 7 bases are a match to TRBD1. The sequencing input was blood. This clonotype originated in a young man in good health. This CDR3 is CANSPPTGYEQYF. The CDR3 DNA reads as TGTGCCAACAGCCCCCCGACAGGGTACGAGCAGTACTTC. Together with reference TRBV9 and TRBJ2-7, the CDR3 gives the full variable domain: DSGVTQTPKHLITATGQRVTLRCSPRSGDLSVYWYQQSLDQGLQFLIQYYNGEERAKGNILERFSAQQFPDLHSELNLSSLELGDSALYFCANSPPTGYEQYFGPGTRLTVT.